This TCR beta chain was found in a study of control samples from healthy donors and cancer patients. Profiling relied on immunoSEQ multiplex PCR, and the TCRdb table lists in-frame clones only, not all of them. The table shows roughly 150,000 clones, with roughly 90% occurring only once. The junction had 4 bases not matched to a gene; V was cut back by 1 base and J by 6 bases. This CDR3 has 15 residues. CDR1 and CDR2 (germline): SGHTA, FQGNSA. The source of this sequence is a man aged 25-45 years in good health. The chain recombines TRBV7-2 with TRBJ2-1, with 9 positions matching TRBD2. The source material was blood. CDR3 bases: TGTGCCAGCAGCTTAGGAAGGCGGGGGGGCAATGAGCAGTTCTTC. Protein sequence: CASSLGRRGGNEQFF.